Sequencing of this T cell receptor (beta chain) was carried out in a study of response to subunit inactivated influenza vaccine. Study-level results: Researchers suggested that each seasonal influenza vaccination recruits few new T cells.

TCRdb re-called the RT-PCR reads through MiXCR, storing one row per CDR3 protein. In the table there are over 400,000 distinct CDR3 sequences, over 10% of which are singletons. This clonotype was seen more than once but under ten times. The antigen is unknown. Germline CDR1 reads SEHNR; CDR2 reads FQNEAQ (reference sequence). The CDR3 contains 17 residues. V shed 3 bases, J shed 7 bases, and the junction held 18 bases outside the gene matches. Sequencing was performed on PBMCs from blood, taken about 40 days after vaccination. V gene TRBV7-9 combines with J gene TRBJ2-7, with 7 bases lining up with TRBD2. The receptor comes from a man between 50 and 59 years old who received an inactivated influenza vaccine. In DNA form, the CDR3 reads TGTGCCAGCAGCTTTCTCTCACGAGCGGGGCTACATCTGGAGCAGTACTTC. The encoded protein is CASSFLSRAGLHLEQYF. Combining the CDR3 with reference TRBV7-9 and TRBJ2-7 gives the whole variable domain DTGVSQNPRHKITKRGQNVTFRCDPISEHNRLYWYRQTLGQGPEFLTYFQNEAQLEKSRLLSDRFSAERPKGSFSTLEIQRTEQGDSAMYLCASSFLSRAGLHLEQYFGPGTRLTVT.